This TCR beta chain was identified during a study of blood T cell repertoires in COVID-19. Study as a whole: Samples came from the United States, Italy and Spain, spanning acute and convalescent COVID-19. T cells, B-cell-depleted T cells, or PBMCs supplied cDNA or gDNA.

The V gene end was trimmed by 6 bases and the J gene end by 6 bases; junction bases not matched to a gene: 5. There are 13 residues in the CDR3. Study processing details: Using reference gene primer amplification, nucleated cell counts were estimated. Clones were sequenced by immunoSEQ multiplex PCR, and TCRdb holds only the in-frame ones, with some missing. The V and J calls and clone size are taken from that table; D and trimming were inferred from the DNA. In the table there are under 70,000 clones, about 73% of which are singletons. The TCR was taken from a woman aged 70 to 79 with acute or convalescent COVID-19. Source material: peripheral blood. The genes are TRBV12-3 or TRBV12-4 and TRBJ1-2, with 9 bases that match TRBD1. CDR3 sequence reads: CASRLQGAHGYTF. The CDR3 DNA reads TGTGCCAGCAGACTACAGGGGGCCCATGGCTACACCTTC.